The present T cell receptor (beta chain) was sequenced within a study of Tregs in tolerant kidney transplant recipients. Mixed chimerism was transient after nonmyeloablative marrow transplants from related graft donors. Thawed PBMCs were FACS-sorted into unstimulated CD4+CD25+CD127- regulatory T cells, CD4+CD25- non-regulatory cells, CD4 and CD8 cells. Regarding the study as a whole: Validation in larger populations is needed because few patients were studied.

V dropped 4 bases and J dropped 6 bases, with 13 bases sitting between them. Germline CDR1 SEHNR, CDR2 FQNEAQ (reference sequence). This CDR3 spans 13 amino acids. In the case of this clone: Antigen: not known.

Assay used: immunoSEQ multiplex PCR; TCRdb lists only in-frame clones, some missing. Seen here are roughly 64,000 clones, approximately 87% observed once, and the top ten hold around 4%. The chain carries TRBV7-9 and TRBJ2-7; D is perhaps TRBD2 (5 bases). The TCR originated in a human patient who received a combined kidney and bone marrow transplant. Some of these T cells may belong to the graft donor. The sample was CD4+ T cells from blood (PBMCs), taken 6 months after the transplant. The DNA for the CDR3 is TGTGCCAGCAGCTCCCCGCGGGTAGGCGAGCAGTACTTC. Translated: CASSSPRVGEQYF.